These T cell receptor beta chains were read from a single sample in a study of blood T cell repertoires in COVID-19. The data were produced by immunoSEQ multiplex PCR, yet TCRdb's version contains in-frame clones alone and is incomplete. The profile covers hundreds of thousands of clones, with 75% to 90% appearing a single time and about 4.6% taken by the ten largest. The sequencing sample was made of peripheral blood. These receptors were taken from a man aged 35 to 55 with acute or convalescent COVID-19. The CDR3 runs from the conserved cysteine through the conserved F or W. D genes are given only for firm matches. Expanded clones get a size class; other rows say once, few or many, or leave the size out.

j_call: TRBJ1-2
d_call: TRBD1
clone_size: -
v_call: TRBV2
cdr3_nt: TGTGCCAGCAGACCGGGACAGGGGTCCTATGGCTACACCTTC
cdr3_aa: CASRPGQGSYGYTF

j_call: TRBJ1-2
d_call: -
clone_size: -
v_call: TRBV7-8
cdr3_nt: TGTGCCAGCAGTACGGACAGTAACTATGGCTACACCTTC
cdr3_aa: CASSTDSNYGYTF

j_call: TRBJ2-7
d_call: TRBD1
clone_size: -
v_call: TRBV3-1/TRBV3-2
cdr3_nt: TGTGCCAGCAGCCAGGGACAGGGCTACTACGAGCAGTACTTC
cdr3_aa: CASSQGQGYYEQYF

j_call: TRBJ2-2
d_call: TRBD2
clone_size: -
v_call: TRBV5-1
cdr3_nt: TGCGCCAGCAGCCTGACTAGCGGGTTGAACACCGGGGAGCTGTTTTTT
cdr3_aa: CASSLTSGLNTGELFF

j_call: TRBJ2-1
d_call: -
clone_size: few
v_call: TRBV29-1
cdr3_nt: TGCAGCGTTGAAAGGGGGTGGGAGCAGTTCTTC
cdr3_aa: CSVERGWEQFF

j_call: TRBJ1-5
d_call: TRBD1
clone_size: -
v_call: TRBV27
cdr3_nt: TGTGCCAGCAGTTCCATAGGGGGCCGAGGACAGCCCCAGCATTTT
cdr3_aa: CASSSIGGRGQPQHF

j_call: TRBJ1-1
d_call: TRBD1
clone_size: -
v_call: TRBV6-1
cdr3_nt: TGTGCCAGCAGTGAGGTGGCCGGGACAGGGAACACTGAAGCTTTCTTT
cdr3_aa: CASSEVAGTGNTEAFF

j_call: TRBJ1-6
d_call: TRBD1
clone_size: -
v_call: TRBV6-1
cdr3_nt: TGTGCCAGCAGTGACGGGACAGGGTGGTCACCCCTCCACTTT
cdr3_aa: CASSDGTGWSPLHF

j_call: TRBJ1-1
d_call: -
clone_size: -
v_call: TRBV4-2
cdr3_nt: TGTGCCAGCAGCCAAGATCCAGGGTTTATAGGGGACACTGAAGCTTTCTTT
cdr3_aa: CASSQDPGFIGDTEAFF

j_call: TRBJ1-1
d_call: TRBD1
clone_size: -
v_call: TRBV12-5
cdr3_nt: TGTGCTAGTGCCTTCGGGACAGGGGTCAGGAACACTGAAGCTTTCTTT
cdr3_aa: CASAFGTGVRNTEAFF

j_call: TRBJ1-1
d_call: -
clone_size: few
v_call: TRBV19
cdr3_nt: TGTGCCAGTAGTACTGATCCGGGACACCTGAACACTGAAGCTTTCTTT
cdr3_aa: CASSTDPGHLNTEAFF

j_call: TRBJ1-1
d_call: -
clone_size: -
v_call: TRBV6-5
cdr3_nt: TGTGCCACCGTTGGGGCAGACAACACTGAAGCTTTCTTT
cdr3_aa: CATVGADNTEAFF

j_call: TRBJ2-1
d_call: TRBD2
clone_size: -
v_call: TRBV7-6
cdr3_nt: TGTGCCAGCAGCCGATCACCGGGGGGGGCCTACAATGAGCAGTTCTTC
cdr3_aa: CASSRSPGGAYNEQFF

j_call: TRBJ2-7
d_call: TRBD1
clone_size: -
v_call: TRBV28
cdr3_nt: TGTGCCAGCAGTTGGGGACAGGGGACGTCCTACGAGCAGTACTTC
cdr3_aa: CASSWGQGTSYEQYF

j_call: TRBJ2-1
d_call: TRBD2
clone_size: -
v_call: TRBV10-3
cdr3_nt: TGTGCCATCAGTGAGTCGAGCGTCTTAGCGGGGGTTCGAAATGAGCAGTTCTTC
cdr3_aa: CAISESSVLAGVRNEQFF

j_call: TRBJ2-1
d_call: TRBD1
clone_size: -
v_call: TRBV11-2
cdr3_nt: TGTGCCAGCAGCTTAGGTCAGGGGGCCTCTTGGAATGAGCAGTTCTTC
cdr3_aa: CASSLGQGASWNEQFF

j_call: TRBJ2-7
d_call: TRBD2
clone_size: few
v_call: TRBV3-1/TRBV3-2
cdr3_nt: TGTGCCAGCAGCCCCGTAGCGGGGGCCAACGAGCAGTACTTC
cdr3_aa: CASSPVAGANEQYF

j_call: TRBJ1-1
d_call: -
clone_size: -
v_call: TRBV6-5
cdr3_nt: TGTGCCAGCAGCGTCGCTGGGGCCGGGGGGACTGAAGCTTTCTTT
cdr3_aa: CASSVAGAGGTEAFF

j_call: TRBJ1-5
d_call: -
clone_size: -
v_call: TRBV2
cdr3_nt: TGTGCCAGCAGTGGAGACCGACAGGTGAGTCAGCCCCAGCATTTT
cdr3_aa: CASSGDRQVSQPQHF

j_call: TRBJ1-6
d_call: -
clone_size: -
v_call: TRBV5-6
cdr3_nt: TGTGCCAGCAGCTTGTTCAGGGCGGATAATTCACCCCTCCACTTT
cdr3_aa: CASSLFRADNSPLHF

j_call: TRBJ1-1
d_call: TRBD1
clone_size: -
v_call: TRBV6-5
cdr3_nt: TGTGCCAGCAGCAAGGACAGGGTGTCTGAAGCTTTCTTT
cdr3_aa: CASSKDRVSEAFF

j_call: TRBJ2-7
d_call: -
clone_size: -
v_call: TRBV12-5
cdr3_nt: TGTGCTAGTGGTTTGGCATTCTACGAGCAGTACTTC
cdr3_aa: CASGLAFYEQYF

j_call: TRBJ1-2
d_call: -
clone_size: -
v_call: TRBV5-1
cdr3_nt: TGCGCCAGCAGCTTGGGCCCACTAGCTAACTATGGCTACACCTTC
cdr3_aa: CASSLGPLANYGYTF

j_call: TRBJ1-1
d_call: -
clone_size: -
v_call: TRBV12-3/TRBV12-4
cdr3_nt: TGTGCCAGCAGGCGACTCACCGAAGCTTTCTTT
cdr3_aa: CASRRLTEAFF

j_call: TRBJ2-2
d_call: -
clone_size: once
v_call: TRBV10-1
cdr3_nt: TGCGCCAGCAGTGAGGTGGGCCGGGAGCTGTTTTTT
cdr3_aa: CASSEVGRELFF

j_call: TRBJ1-1
d_call: -
clone_size: -
v_call: TRBV7-3
cdr3_nt: TGTGCCAGCAGCCCACCGGGGGTGAACACTGAAGCTTTCTTT
cdr3_aa: CASSPPGVNTEAFF

j_call: TRBJ1-5
d_call: -
clone_size: -
v_call: TRBV6-6
cdr3_nt: TGTGCCAGCAGTTACTCGGCGGGGAAACCCCAGCATTTT
cdr3_aa: CASSYSAGKPQHF

j_call: TRBJ1-3
d_call: TRBD1
clone_size: -
v_call: TRBV5-1
cdr3_nt: TGCGCCAGCAGCATAACCCCGGGACAGGGCCGTTTCTCTGGAAACACCATATATTTT
cdr3_aa: CASSITPGQGRFSGNTIYF

j_call: TRBJ1-2
d_call: TRBD1
clone_size: once
v_call: TRBV28
cdr3_nt: TGTGCCAGCAGTTTACGGACAGGGCCCTACACCTTC
cdr3_aa: CASSLRTGPYTF

j_call: TRBJ1-4
d_call: -
clone_size: -
v_call: TRBV4-1
cdr3_nt: TGCGCCAGCAGCTCCCTCTCAACTAATGAAAAACTGTTTTTT
cdr3_aa: CASSSLSTNEKLFF

j_call: TRBJ2-2
d_call: TRBD2
clone_size: -
v_call: TRBV19
cdr3_nt: TGTGCCAGTAGTCTACCGGGACTAGCGGGGGGCTCGAACACCGGGGAGCTGTTTTTT
cdr3_aa: CASSLPGLAGGSNTGELFF

j_call: TRBJ2-3
d_call: -
clone_size: once
v_call: TRBV12-5
cdr3_nt: TGTGCTAGTGGTTCGGGGGGCACAGATACGCAGTATTTT
cdr3_aa: CASGSGGTDTQYF

j_call: TRBJ2-7
d_call: TRBD1
clone_size: -
v_call: TRBV6-6
cdr3_nt: TGTGCCAGCAGTTCTCCGGGACAGGGGAAGAACGAGCAGTACTTC
cdr3_aa: CASSSPGQGKNEQYF

j_call: TRBJ2-2
d_call: TRBD1
clone_size: -
v_call: TRBV10-3
cdr3_nt: TGTGCCATCAGTGGGGACAGGTTCCGGGACTCGCACCCCGGGGAGCTGTTTTTT
cdr3_aa: CAISGDRFRDSHPGELFF

j_call: TRBJ1-1
d_call: -
clone_size: -
v_call: TRBV7-3
cdr3_nt: TGTGCCAGCAGCTCGACAGGAAACACTGAAGCTTTCTTT
cdr3_aa: CASSSTGNTEAFF

j_call: TRBJ2-1
d_call: TRBD1
clone_size: -
v_call: TRBV5-1
cdr3_nt: TGCGCCAGCAGCTTGGCCGGACAGGGTAACAATGAGCAGTTCTTC
cdr3_aa: CASSLAGQGNNEQFF

j_call: TRBJ1-5
d_call: -
clone_size: -
v_call: TRBV3-1/TRBV3-2
cdr3_nt: TGTGCCAGCAGCCAAATTTATCTCAATCAGCCCCAGCATTTT
cdr3_aa: CASSQIYLNQPQHF

j_call: TRBJ1-6
d_call: TRBD1
clone_size: -
v_call: TRBV5-4
cdr3_nt: TGTGCCCTTCAAAACCGGGACAGGGGTAATTCACCCCTCCACTTT
cdr3_aa: CALQNRDRGNSPLHF

j_call: TRBJ1-2
d_call: -
clone_size: -
v_call: TRBV27
cdr3_nt: TGTGCCAGCAGTTCTTTTACAGGTCAGGGAGGCTACACCTTC
cdr3_aa: CASSSFTGQGGYTF

j_call: TRBJ2-1
d_call: TRBD1
clone_size: -
v_call: TRBV30
cdr3_nt: TGTGCCTGCCCTTTGACAGGGGAATTTAATGAGCAGTTCTTC
cdr3_aa: CACPLTGEFNEQFF

j_call: TRBJ1-4
d_call: TRBD1
clone_size: once
v_call: TRBV2
cdr3_nt: TGTGCCAGCGTGGGACAGACTAAAGAAAAACTGTTTTTT
cdr3_aa: CASVGQTKEKLFF

j_call: TRBJ1-4
d_call: TRBD1
clone_size: -
v_call: TRBV30
cdr3_nt: TGTGCCTGGAGTGTATCGGGACAGAGTGAAAAACTGTTTTTT
cdr3_aa: CAWSVSGQSEKLFF

j_call: TRBJ2-1
d_call: TRBD1
clone_size: once
v_call: TRBV18
cdr3_nt: TGTGCCAGCTCACCAGCAGGACAGGGGAATGAGCAGTTCTTC
cdr3_aa: CASSPAGQGNEQFF

j_call: TRBJ2-5
d_call: -
clone_size: -
v_call: TRBV7-2
cdr3_nt: TGTGCCAGCAGCCCAAGGGGGTACCAAGAGACCCAGTACTTC
cdr3_aa: CASSPRGYQETQYF

j_call: TRBJ2-7
d_call: TRBD2
clone_size: -
v_call: TRBV2
cdr3_nt: TGTGCCAGCAGTGGGGTAGCGGGGGACCCGGAGGACTTC
cdr3_aa: CASSGVAGDPEDF

j_call: TRBJ1-5
d_call: TRBD1
clone_size: -
v_call: TRBV4-2
cdr3_nt: TGTGCCAGCAGCCAAGACTACACAGGGGGGAATCAGCCCCAGCATTTT
cdr3_aa: CASSQDYTGGNQPQHF

j_call: TRBJ1-6
d_call: -
clone_size: -
v_call: TRBV30
cdr3_nt: TGTGCCTGGAGTGAATACACAAATTCACCCCTCCACTTT
cdr3_aa: CAWSEYTNSPLHF

j_call: TRBJ1-4
d_call: -
clone_size: -
v_call: TRBV7-6
cdr3_nt: TGTGCCAGCAGCCTCACAGTAACCTATAATGAAAAACTGTTTTTT
cdr3_aa: CASSLTVTYNEKLFF

j_call: TRBJ2-7
d_call: -
clone_size: -
v_call: TRBV28
cdr3_nt: TGTGCCAGCAGAGGACAGTCCTACGAGCAGTACTTC
cdr3_aa: CASRGQSYEQYF

j_call: TRBJ2-1
d_call: TRBD2
clone_size: few
v_call: TRBV5-1
cdr3_nt: TGCGCCAGCAGCTTGAGTCTAGCGGGAGCCTACAATGAGCAGTTCTTC
cdr3_aa: CASSLSLAGAYNEQFF

j_call: TRBJ1-2
d_call: -
clone_size: -
v_call: TRBV12-3/TRBV12-4
cdr3_nt: TGTGCCAGCACCTCTCGGGGCTATGGCTACACCTTC
cdr3_aa: CASTSRGYGYTF

j_call: TRBJ1-6
d_call: -
clone_size: -
v_call: TRBV5-1
cdr3_nt: TGCGCCAGCAGCTTGGACGCATATCAGGGGTCACCCCTCCACTTT
cdr3_aa: CASSLDAYQGSPLHF

j_call: TRBJ2-1
d_call: TRBD1
clone_size: -
v_call: TRBV12-5
cdr3_nt: TGTGCTAGTGGTTTGTTAACTCTGGGACAGGGGAGCAATGAGCAGTTCTTC
cdr3_aa: CASGLLTLGQGSNEQFF

j_call: TRBJ2-7
d_call: TRBD1
clone_size: -
v_call: TRBV25-1
cdr3_nt: TGTGCCAGCAGTAATACAGGGGAAGGGTCCTACGAGCAGTACTTC
cdr3_aa: CASSNTGEGSYEQYF

j_call: TRBJ1-1
d_call: -
clone_size: -
v_call: TRBV7-8
cdr3_nt: TGTGCCAGCAGCTTTGAAGGGGCCGTGACTGAAGCTTTCTTT
cdr3_aa: CASSFEGAVTEAFF

j_call: TRBJ1-4
d_call: -
clone_size: -
v_call: TRBV5-1
cdr3_nt: TGCGCCAGCGGGGACGGGACACCAGGCGTAAAACTGTTTTTT
cdr3_aa: CASGDGTPGVKLFF

j_call: TRBJ2-1
d_call: TRBD2
clone_size: once
v_call: TRBV4-1
cdr3_nt: TGCGCCAGCAGCCAAGATCCTAGCGGGGGCCGGGAGCAGTTCTTC
cdr3_aa: CASSQDPSGGREQFF

j_call: TRBJ2-7
d_call: TRBD2
clone_size: -
v_call: TRBV10-2
cdr3_nt: TGCGCCAGCAGTGAGTCTAGACTAGCGGGGGGGGAAGTCCCCTACGAGCAGTACTTC
cdr3_aa: CASSESRLAGGEVPYEQYF